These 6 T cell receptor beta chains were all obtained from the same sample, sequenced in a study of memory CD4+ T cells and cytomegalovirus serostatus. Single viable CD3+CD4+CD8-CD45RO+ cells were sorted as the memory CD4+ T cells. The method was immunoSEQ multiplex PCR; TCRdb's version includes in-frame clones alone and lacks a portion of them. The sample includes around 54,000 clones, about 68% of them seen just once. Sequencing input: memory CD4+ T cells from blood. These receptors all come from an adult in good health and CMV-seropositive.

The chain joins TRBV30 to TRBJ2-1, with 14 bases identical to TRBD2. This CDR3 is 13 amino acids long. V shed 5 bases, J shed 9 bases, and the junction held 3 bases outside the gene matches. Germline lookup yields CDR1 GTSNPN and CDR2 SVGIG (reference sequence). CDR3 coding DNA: TGTGCCTGGGCGGGACTAGCGGGGGTTGAGCAGTTCTTC. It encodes CAWAGLAGVEQFF.

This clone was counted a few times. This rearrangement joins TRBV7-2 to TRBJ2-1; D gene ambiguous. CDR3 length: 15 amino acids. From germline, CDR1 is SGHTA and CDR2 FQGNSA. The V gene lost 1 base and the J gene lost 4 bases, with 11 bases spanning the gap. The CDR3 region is CASSLERNSYNEQFF. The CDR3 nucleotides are TGTGCCAGCAGCTTAGAGAGGAACAGTTACAATGAGCAGTTCTTC. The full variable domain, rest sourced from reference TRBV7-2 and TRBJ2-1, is GAGVSQSPSNKVTEKGKDVELRCDPISGHTALYWYRQSLGQGLEFLIYFQGNSAPDKSGLPSDRFSAERTGGSVSTLTIQRTQQEDSAVYLCASSLERNSYNEQFFGPGTRLTVL.

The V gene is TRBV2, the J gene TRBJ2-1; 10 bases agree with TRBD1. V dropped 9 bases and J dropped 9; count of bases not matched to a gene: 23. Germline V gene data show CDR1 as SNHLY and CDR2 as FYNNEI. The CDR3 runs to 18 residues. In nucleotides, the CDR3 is TGTGCCAGTAACGGCGGCATGGGGGGGACAGGGGCAAATGGTGAGCAGTTCTTC. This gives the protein CASNGGMGGTGANGEQFF.

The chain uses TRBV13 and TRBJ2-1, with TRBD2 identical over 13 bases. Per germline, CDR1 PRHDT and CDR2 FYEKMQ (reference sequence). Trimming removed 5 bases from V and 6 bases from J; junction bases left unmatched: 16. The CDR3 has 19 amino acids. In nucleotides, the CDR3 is TGTGCCAGCAGCCTTCCTGGACTAGCGGGAGTTCAAGGGCTCAATGAGCAGTTCTTC. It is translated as CASSLPGLAGVQGLNEQFF.

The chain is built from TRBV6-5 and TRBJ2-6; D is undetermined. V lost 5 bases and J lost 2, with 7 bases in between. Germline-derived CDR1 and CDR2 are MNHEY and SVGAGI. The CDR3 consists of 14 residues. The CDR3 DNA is TGTGCCAGCAGTCGCCGTCCTGGGGCCAACGTCCTGACTTTC. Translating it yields CASSRRPGANVLTF.

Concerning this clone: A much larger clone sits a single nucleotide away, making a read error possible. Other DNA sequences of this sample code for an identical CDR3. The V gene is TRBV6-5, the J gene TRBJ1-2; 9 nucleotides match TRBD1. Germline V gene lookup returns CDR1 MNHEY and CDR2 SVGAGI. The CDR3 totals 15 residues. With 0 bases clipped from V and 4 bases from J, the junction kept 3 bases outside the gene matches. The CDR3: CASSYSGQGGYGYTF. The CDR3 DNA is TGTGCCAGCAGTTACTCGGGACAGGGAGGCTATGGCTACACCTTC.